The source of this T cell receptor beta chain is a study of T cell responses to AZD1222 COVID-19 vaccine (dated by TCRdb to 2020 to 2023). About the study as a whole: AZD1222 recipients given second doses at about 4 weeks or at about 12 weeks were pooled, since spike-specific TCR depth and breadth were not found to differ between the two schedules. Enrollment into the trials was organized by age into subgroups of 18-55, 56-69 and 70-plus years, and those subgroups contained approximately 160, 26 and 62 TCR-sequenced participants, respectively. TCR sequencing was performed for fewer than 250 trial participants, of whom 200 to 220 were given two doses of AZD1222 and approximately 25 were given two doses of MenACWY control vaccine. Overall study results and their limits: Spike-specific TCR breadth and depth rose significantly after two AZD1222 doses compared with day 0 and with MenACWY recipients. Participants were mostly white British, with more females than males. The authors suggested clonal diversity may have been underestimated. Conclusions about previously exposed vaccinees are limited because only a handful of AZD1222 recipients were SARS-CoV-2 seropositive at baseline. In the small 56-69-year group, the increase in depth fell short of significance, most likely because of low power. CD4 TCRs associated with the vaccine covered the entire spike protein, and the dominant responses were in regions 160-218 and 743-854. Because no day 14 peak-response samples were available, the repertoires could be characterized only after the peak T cell response. Nearly half of unique spike-specific TCRs reportedly recognized epitopes outside regions mutated in the B.1.351 and B.1.1.7 variants.

The CDR3 regions of human TCRbeta chains were analyzed by immunosequencing. The authors' pipeline ran thus. Repertoire TCRs were checked for matches against a reference library of SARS-CoV-2-specific TCRs that had been generated using the MIRA antigen-specificity platform. Breadth meant the fraction of unique TCRs that were SARS-CoV-2-associated, whereas depth meant the fraction of total T cells that were SARS-CoV-2-associated. Using the MIRA data, each spike-specific TCR was mapped to the spike region that the TCR reacts to and placed in a CD4 or CD8 class. Log10-transformed breadth and depth values were compared by one-way ANOVA with Sidak's multiple comparisons tests. Here the immuneACCESS table is served through TCRdb, limited to in-frame sequences with V and J called. Missing clones are a known gap in these copies; in checked studies unresolved V genes cover under half, and the rest lacks a known reason. Clone size and V and J calls were adopted from that table, with D and trimming inferred from the DNA. This sample gives 130,000 to 150,000 clones in total; 75% to 90% of them show up just once. Together, the top ten hold roughly 1.5% of the sample.

Interpreted using the paper, the time point label stands for: baseline before first vaccination. Vaccinee samples came from UK trials COV001 and COV002, including a single-blind randomized controlled phase 2/3 trial of AZD1222 (ChAdOx1 nCoV-19) in healthy adults. For TCRbeta chain sequencing, PBMC samples from trial participants were taken at day 0 and at day 28 after the second dose. Remarks on this clone: Its antigen target is currently unknown. No much larger clone exists at a distance of one base, and base qualities are not known.

The receptor was isolated from an adult in good health. The sequencing here drew on peripheral blood, taken on day 0 of AZD1222 vaccination.

The CDR3 amino acid sequence is: CASSKGVRTQPNTEAFF. The sequenced DNA is TGTGCCAGCAGCAAAGGTGTCAGGACGCAACCGAACACTGAAGCTTTCTTT. The sequence is built from TRBV21-1 and TRBJ1-1. TRBV21-1 is a pseudogene locus. The CDR3, cysteine through phenylalanine, is 17 amino acids long. Here the CDR3 DNA is all that survives: 51 bases in frame from base 1.